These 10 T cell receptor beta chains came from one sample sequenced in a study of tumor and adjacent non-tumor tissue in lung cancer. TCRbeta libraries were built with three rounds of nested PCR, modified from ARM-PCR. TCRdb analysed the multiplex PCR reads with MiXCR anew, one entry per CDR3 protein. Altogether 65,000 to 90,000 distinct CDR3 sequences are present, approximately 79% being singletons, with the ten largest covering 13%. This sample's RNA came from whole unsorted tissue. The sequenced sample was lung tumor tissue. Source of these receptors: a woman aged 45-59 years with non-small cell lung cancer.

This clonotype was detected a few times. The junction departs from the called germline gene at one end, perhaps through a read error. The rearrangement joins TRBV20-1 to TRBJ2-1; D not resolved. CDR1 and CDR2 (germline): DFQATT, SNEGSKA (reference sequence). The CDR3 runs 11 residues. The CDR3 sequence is CNAPVGNLQFF. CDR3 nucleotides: TGCAATGCTCCCGTTGGTAACCTCCAGTTCTTC.

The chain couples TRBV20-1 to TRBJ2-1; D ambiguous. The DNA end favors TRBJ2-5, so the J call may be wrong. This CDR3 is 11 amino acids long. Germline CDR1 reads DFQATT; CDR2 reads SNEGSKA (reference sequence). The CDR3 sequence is CSAPVGNHQYF. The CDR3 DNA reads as TGCAGTGCTCCCGTTGGGAACCACCAGTACTTC.

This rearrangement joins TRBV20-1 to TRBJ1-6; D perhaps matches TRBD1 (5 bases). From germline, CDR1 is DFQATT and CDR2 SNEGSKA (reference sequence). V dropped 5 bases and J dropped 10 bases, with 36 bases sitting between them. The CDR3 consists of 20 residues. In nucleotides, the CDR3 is TGCAGTGCTCGACGGATTGGGGTCGTCTCTCGGTGGGAGCAGGGATCACCCCTCCACTTT. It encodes CSARRIGVVSRWEQGSPLHF.

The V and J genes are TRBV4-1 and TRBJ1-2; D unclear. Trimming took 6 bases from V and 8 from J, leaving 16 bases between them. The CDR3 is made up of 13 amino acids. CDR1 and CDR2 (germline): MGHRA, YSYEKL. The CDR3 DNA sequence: TGCGCCAGCAGAATGGCTAGCTCGAGCGGCTACACCTTC. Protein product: CASRMASSSGYTF.

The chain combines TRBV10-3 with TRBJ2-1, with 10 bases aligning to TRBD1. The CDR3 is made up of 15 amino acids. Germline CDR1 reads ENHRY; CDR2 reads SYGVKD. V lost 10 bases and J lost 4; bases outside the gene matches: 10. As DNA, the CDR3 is TGTGCCAATAGATCACCGGGACAGGGGTACAATGAGCAGTTCTTC. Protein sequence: CANRSPGQGYNEQFF.

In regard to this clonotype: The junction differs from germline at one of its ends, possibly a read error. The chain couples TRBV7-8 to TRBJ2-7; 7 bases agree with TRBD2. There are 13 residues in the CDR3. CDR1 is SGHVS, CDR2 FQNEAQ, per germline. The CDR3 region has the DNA TGTGTCAGCAGCTTAAGTAGGACTAGGGGGCAGTACTTC. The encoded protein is CVSSLSRTRGQYF.

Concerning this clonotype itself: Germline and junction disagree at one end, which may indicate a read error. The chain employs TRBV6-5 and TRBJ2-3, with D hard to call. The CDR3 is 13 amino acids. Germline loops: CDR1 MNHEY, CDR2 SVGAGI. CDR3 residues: CVSSYVATDTQYF. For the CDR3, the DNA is TGTGTCAGCAGTTACGTGGCCACAGATACACAGTATTTT.

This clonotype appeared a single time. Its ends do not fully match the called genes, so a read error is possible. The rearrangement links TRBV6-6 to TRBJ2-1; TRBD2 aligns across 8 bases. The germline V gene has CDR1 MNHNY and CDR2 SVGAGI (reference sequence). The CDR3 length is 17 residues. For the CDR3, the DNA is TGTGCCAGCAGTTACTTGGTAGCGGGGTCCTTGGGAGATGAGCGGTTCTTC. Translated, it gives CASSYLVAGSLGDERFF.

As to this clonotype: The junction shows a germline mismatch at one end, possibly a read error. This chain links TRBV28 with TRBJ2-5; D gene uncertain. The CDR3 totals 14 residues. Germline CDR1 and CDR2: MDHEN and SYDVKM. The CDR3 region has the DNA TGTGCAAGCAGTCCCTCCCCCAGGCGAGAGACCCAGTACTTC. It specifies CASSPSPRRETQYF.

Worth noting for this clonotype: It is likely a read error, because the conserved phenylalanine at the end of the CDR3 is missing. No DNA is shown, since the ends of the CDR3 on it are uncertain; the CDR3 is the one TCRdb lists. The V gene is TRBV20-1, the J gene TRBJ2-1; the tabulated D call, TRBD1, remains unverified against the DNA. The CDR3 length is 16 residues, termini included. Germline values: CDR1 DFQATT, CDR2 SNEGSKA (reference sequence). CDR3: CSARLYIGTGLQEQLI.